The 24 T cell receptor beta chains listed next were all sequenced from one sample in a study of shared clonotypes between healthy human individuals. Clones were sequenced by immunoSEQ multiplex PCR, and TCRdb holds only the in-frame ones, with some missing. This table has about 1 million clones, about four fifths appearing once. Input material: memory CD4+ T cells from PBMCs. Described subset: CD45RA-negative fraction. The source is a young man in good health. Some clones in this sample may be carry-over from other donors' samples.

This chain connects TRBV27 to TRBJ2-6, with 7 bases that match TRBD1. The V segment lost 1 base and the J segment 0 bases; nucleotides outside the gene matches: 6. Germline V gene data show CDR1 as MNHEY and CDR2 as SMNVEV (reference sequence). CDR3 length: 18 residues. CDR3 residues: CASSLWGTESSGANVLTF. The CDR3 region has the DNA TGTGCCAGCAGTTTATGGGGGACAGAGAGCTCTGGGGCCAACGTCCTGACTTTC.

CDR3 sequence: CASSRLAGGEQYF. CDR3 in DNA: TGTGCCAGCAGCAGACTAGCGGGAGGCGAGCAGTACTTC. This rearrangement joins TRBV7-2 to TRBJ2-7, with TRBD2 identical over 13 bases. The CDR3 has 13 amino acids. V lost 5 bases and J lost 6; bases outside the gene matches: 1. Germline CDR1 and CDR2: SGHTA and FQGNSA. The variable domain in full, completed from reference TRBV7-2 and TRBJ2-7, reads GAGVSQSPSNKVTEKGKDVELRCDPISGHTALYWYRQSLGQGLEFLIYFQGNSAPDKSGLPSDRFSAERTGGSVSTLTIQRTQQEDSAVYLCASSRLAGGEQYFGPGTRLTVT.

This clone has just a few counts. The chain is built from TRBV5-4 and TRBJ2-1; TRBD2 agrees at 7 bases. V dropped 5 bases and J dropped 5; count of bases not matched to a gene: 13. Germline V gene lookup returns CDR1 SGHNT and CDR2 YYREEE (reference sequence). The CDR3 totals 16 residues. The CDR3: CASSPVGGRANNEQFF. The DNA of the CDR3 is TGTGCCAGCAGTCCGGTTGGAGGGAGGGCGAACAATGAGCAGTTCTTC.

The rearrangement joins TRBV4-2 to TRBJ1-2, with D unclear. CDR3 length: 15 amino acids. Germline values: CDR1 LGHNA, CDR2 YNFKEQ. V dropped 5 bases and J dropped 2 bases, with 15 bases sitting between them. CDR3 sequence: CASSTYFQGNYGYTF. CDR3 nucleotide sequence: TGTGCCAGCAGCACCTACTTCCAAGGCAACTATGGCTACACCTTC.

This chain's CDR3 is CASRREMGTDTQYF. Here the CDR3 DNA reads TGTGCCAGCAGGAGGGAGATGGGAACAGATACGCAGTATTTT. V is TRBV2 and J is TRBJ2-3, with D possibly matching TRBD2 (5 bases). Germline V gene sequence: CDR1 SNHLY, CDR2 FYNNEI. Trimming left V 6 bases short and J 3 bases short, with 13 bases between. This CDR3 is 14 amino acids long.

This sequence joins TRBV30 and TRBJ1-2, with a possible D match to TRBD1 (5 bases). V was clipped by 0 bases and J by 8 bases, with 13 bases between them. The CDR3 has 13 residues. Germline values: CDR1 GTSNPN, CDR2 SVGIG (reference sequence). This chain's CDR3 is CAWSVGESVGYTF. The CDR3 nucleotides read TGTGCCTGGAGTGTAGGGGAATCGGTCGGCTACACCTTC.

The chain employs TRBV6-6 and TRBJ2-5; D is perhaps TRBD1 (5 bases). V dropped 2 bases and J dropped 9 bases, with 7 bases sitting between them. CDR1 and CDR2 from the germline V gene are MNHNY and SVGAGI (reference sequence). This CDR3 has 11 amino acids. The CDR3 DNA reads as TGTGCCAGCAGTTACGGGGCATCCCAGTACTTC. Its translation is CASSYGASQYF.

The V gene is TRBV28, the J gene TRBJ1-2; TRBD1 matches at 8 bases. The CDR3 sequence is 14 residues long. The V gene end was trimmed by 1 base and the J gene end by 8 bases; junction bases not matched to a gene: 6. The V gene's germline CDR1 is MDHEN and CDR2 SYDVKM. The CDR3: CASSLSDRADGYTF. CDR3 bases: TGTGCCAGCAGTTTATCGGACAGGGCGGACGGCTACACCTTC.

Details on this clone: One base away lies a much larger clone, so this may be a sequencing read error. The chain links TRBV7-2 to TRBJ2-7; 9 nucleotides line up with TRBD2. The CDR3 contains 15 residues. Germline V gene lookup returns CDR1 SGHTA and CDR2 FQGNSA. The V gene end was trimmed by 5 bases and the J gene end by 0 bases; junction bases not matched to a gene: 5. CDR3 in DNA: TGTGCCAGCAGCCTCCCGACTAGCGGCTCCTACGAGCAGTACTTC. This gives the protein CASSLPTSGSYEQYF.

This clone was recorded only once. It differs at one base from a far larger clone, so likely a read error. This CDR3 is also generated by other DNA sequences in the sample. V and J are TRBV5-1 and TRBJ2-5, with unresolved D. There are 11 residues in the CDR3. With 4 bases removed from V and 2 bases from J, the gap between germline ends came to 3 bases. CDR1 and CDR2 from the germline V gene are SGHRS and YFSETQ. The CDR3 here is CASSVQETQYF. DNA of the CDR3: TGCGCCAGCAGCGTACAAGAGACCCAGTACTTC. The whole variable domain, filled in from reference TRBV5-1 and TRBJ2-5, reads KAGVTQTPRYLIKTRGQQVTLSCSPISGHRSVSWYQQTPGQGLQFLFEYFSETQRNKGNFPGRFSGRQFSNSRSEMNVSTLELGDSALYLCASSVQETQYFGPGTRLLVL.

This rearrangement joins TRBV28 to TRBJ2-2; D is unresolved. The length of the CDR3 is 13 residues. Germline-derived CDR1 and CDR2 are MDHEN and SYDVKM. V lost 2 bases and J 10 bases, leaving 11 bases between the germline ends. The CDR3 here is CASSLPGRVELFF. The CDR3 region has the DNA TGTGCCAGCAGTTTACCCGGACGGGTGGAGCTGTTTTTT.

This chain joins TRBV18 and TRBJ2-2; D is tentatively TRBD1 or TRBD2 (5 bases each). The V and J ends lost 6 bases and 1 base respectively, with 12 bases between them. Germline CDR1 KGHSH, CDR2 LQKENI. This CDR3 has 15 amino acids. In nucleotides, the CDR3 is TGTGCCAGCTCCACCGGGGCGGTGAACACCGGGGAGCTGTTTTTT. Protein: CASSTGAVNTGELFF.

The chain joins TRBV7-8 to TRBJ1-5, with D hard to call. Trimming removed 1 base from V and 2 bases from J, with 12 bases in between. Germline V gene data show CDR1 as SGHVS and CDR2 as FQNEAQ. This CDR3 comprises 16 residues. The CDR3 sequence: CASSLGPSRRNQPQHF. The CDR3 nucleotides are TGTGCCAGCAGCTTAGGACCCAGTCGGCGCAATCAGCCCCAGCATTTT.

The V and J genes are TRBV5-1 and TRBJ1-5; D not certain. Looked up from germline, CDR1 is SGHRS and CDR2 is YFSETQ. The CDR3 has 15 residues. V was pared by 1 base and J by 3 bases, with 11 bases between. This CDR3 is CASSLSGYLNQPQHF. CDR3 nucleotide sequence: TGCGCCAGCAGCTTGAGCGGGTACCTCAATCAGCCCCAGCATTTT.

The V gene is TRBV4-1, the J gene TRBJ2-5; D not resolved. The CDR3 sequence is 17 residues long. Trimming took 2 bases from V and 2 from J, leaving 18 bases between them. The germline CDR1 and CDR2 sequences are MGHRA and YSYEKL. CDR3 sequence (DNA): TGCGCCAGCAGCCAAAATCCGGGCCAAATCCCTCAAGAGACCCAGTACTTC. Its protein product is CASSQNPGQIPQETQYF.

Only a few counts were recorded for this clone. This chain joins TRBV19 and TRBJ1-5, with TRBD1 identical over 7 bases. Trimming removed 3 bases from V and 7 bases from J; junction bases left unmatched: 30. The CDR3 has 22 amino acids. Germline assignment: CDR1 LNHDA and CDR2 SQIVND (reference sequence). Written as DNA, the CDR3 is TGTGCCAGTAGTATTGGTATAGACACCCGACCCGGCCGCACACCAGGGGGGCAGCCCCAGCATTTT. This translates into CASSIGIDTRPGRTPGGQPQHF.

As for this clone: The sample has other DNA sequences that encode this CDR3 too. The rearrangement uses TRBV15 and TRBJ1-2, with D maybe TRBD1 (6 bases). Trimming stripped 4 bases from V and 2 bases from J, with 8 bases between. CDR3 length: 13 residues. Germline assignment: CDR1 LNHNV and CDR2 YYDKDF (reference sequence). In DNA, the CDR3 is TGTGCCACCAGCATTACAGGGAACTATGGCTACACCTTC. Its protein product is CATSITGNYGYTF.

V is TRBV28 and J is TRBJ2-7; maybe TRBD2 (7 bases). Germline CDR1 and CDR2: MDHEN and SYDVKM. With 8 bases removed from V and 9 bases from J, the gap between germline ends came to 14 bases. This CDR3 is built from 11 residues. The CDR3 DNA is TGTGCCAGCCAGCTTAGGGGGGGGCAGTACTTC. Its protein product is CASQLRGGQYF.

The rearrangement links TRBV6-1 to TRBJ1-5, with D possibly TRBD1 on 5 matching bases. The CDR3 is 15 residues long. CDR1 and CDR2 from the germline V gene are MNHNS and SASEGT. The V end lost 7 bases, the J end lost 1 base, and 14 bases lay between the germline ends. The CDR3 spells CASTWGQFSNQPQHF. CDR3 nucleotides: TGTGCCAGCACCTGGGGCCAATTCAGCAATCAGCCCCAGCATTTT.

This clone was detected a few times. The chain uses TRBV6-6 and TRBJ2-5, with D perhaps matching TRBD1 (6 bases). Germline values: CDR1 MNHNY, CDR2 SVGAGI (reference sequence). CDR3 length equals 13 residues. The germline V and J ends were trimmed by 7 bases and 7 bases, with 16 bases remaining between them. This CDR3 reads CASNNRDPGTQYF. The CDR3 region has the DNA TGTGCCAGCAACAACAGGGACCCGGGGACCCAGTACTTC.

This chain connects TRBV6-9 to TRBJ2-2, with 9 nucleotides matching TRBD2. Germline CDR1 reads MNHGY; CDR2 reads SVAAGI. The CDR3 covers 16 residues. V dropped 6 bases and J dropped 2; count of bases not matched to a gene: 7. CDR3: CASSSGTSPNTGELFF. DNA for the CDR3: TGTGCCAGCAGCTCCGGGACTAGCCCCAACACCGGGGAGCTGTTTTTT.

The table lists this clone with a few counts. The J gene is TRBJ2-1, the V gene TRBV9; D is unresolved. The germline gives CDR1 SGDLS, CDR2 YYNGEE. The CDR3 length is 15 residues. The ends were cut back, 0 bases at V and 2 bases at J, with 9 bases in the middle. CDR3 amino acids: CASSVEIRAYNEQFF. The CDR3 DNA reads as TGTGCCAGCAGCGTAGAGATTAGGGCCTACAATGAGCAGTTCTTC.

This clone has a handful of counts. The sample contains more than one DNA sequence encoding this CDR3. The V gene is TRBV7-3, the J gene TRBJ2-3, with D perhaps TRBD1 or TRBD2 (5 bases each). This CDR3 region has 15 residues. Trimming removed 0 bases from V and 0 bases from J, with 7 bases in between. The germline V gene encodes CDR1 SGHTA and CDR2 FQGTGA. The CDR3 spells CASSLTRDSTDTQYF. CDR3 nucleotides: TGTGCCAGCAGCTTAACTCGGGACAGCACAGATACGCAGTATTTT.

The gene calls are TRBV6-5 and TRBJ1-3; D is unclear. The CDR3 extends over 15 amino acids. Germline V gives CDR1 MNHEY, CDR2 SVGAGI. V lost 2 bases, J lost 0 bases, and 8 bases lay in between. CDR3 sequence: CASSYGRFSGNTIYF. The CDR3 bases are TGTGCCAGCAGTTACGGACGTTTCTCTGGAAACACCATATATTTT.